This T cell receptor beta chain was found in a study of early T cells in non-severe SARS-CoV-2 infection. Study context: Sequenced material consisted of bulk RNA (from unsorted whole blood), and chains were unpaired. Broader study findings: Anti-spike CD8 responses were favored in VDJdb matching, and private and CD4 specificities were missed.

TCRdb itself ran the 5' RACE reads through MiXCR, one entry per CDR3 protein. The sample lists some 110,000 distinct CDR3 sequences, around 14% occurring once. In this sample, this clonotype turned up many times. As yet, its antigen is unknown. The V gene end was trimmed by 6 bases and the J gene end by 3 bases; junction bases not matched to a gene: 5. The CDR3 is 14 amino acids. The germline gives CDR1 SNHLY, CDR2 FYNNEI. The sequenced material came from whole blood. The receptor comes from an adult who was a healthcare worker with PCR-confirmed SARS-CoV-2 infection or an uninfected control (not recorded which). The chain joins TRBV2 to TRBJ1-1, with 9 bases matching TRBD1. The CDR3 region has the DNA TGTGCCAGCAGAGGACAGGGGCCGTACACTGAAGCTTTCTTT. This translates into CASRGQGPYTEAFF.